This T cell receptor (beta chain) derives from a study of cytomegalovirus exposure and HLA in healthy donors. In regard to this clone: Its antigen is as yet unknown.

Vbeta (60) and Jbeta (13) primers were used in the PCR. The assay was immunoSEQ multiplex PCR, and TCRdb's table has in-frame clones only and misses some. The sample lists 130,000 or so clones, about 75% occurring once. Whole-study results and caveats: Segments of the TCR beta V type were, in most cases, productive about 87% or about 30% of the time in an earlier analysis. The classifier, whose performance was assessed in both the original and validation cohorts, reportedly diagnosed cytomegalovirus status with high specificity and sensitivity. One variant, a missense change in DCLRE1C, was linked in a later analysis to TCR beta V- and J-gene trimming.

The germline gives CDR1 MNHEY, CDR2 SMNVEV (reference sequence). This CDR3 is built from 21 residues. The V gene end was trimmed by 2 bases and the J gene end by 0 bases; junction bases not matched to a gene: 15. The origin of this receptor is a man in his forties in good health and CMV-seronegative. The sequenced material came from PBMCs. The genes are TRBV27 and TRBJ2-1, with TRBD2 matching 11 bases. This CDR3 reads CASSLGAGLAGGSSSYNEQFF. CDR3 bases: TGTGCCAGCAGTTTAGGGGCCGGGCTAGCGGGGGGCTCGAGCTCCTACAATGAGCAGTTCTTC.